These 4 T cell receptor beta chains were all obtained from the same sample, sequenced in a study of shared clonotypes between healthy human individuals. The table came from immunoSEQ multiplex PCR; TCRdb's copy has only in-frame clones and leaves some out. The sample contains about 460,000 clones, 70% to 80% of which appear only once. The sequencing sample was made of PBMCs. These receptors came from a woman in her thirties or forties in good health. Some clones in this sample may be carry-over from other donors' samples.

On this clone itself: Different DNA sequences within this sample yield the same CDR3. The rearrangement joins TRBV5-6 to TRBJ2-2, with D perhaps matching TRBD2 (6 bases). The CDR3 runs 15 residues. In germline, CDR1 is SGHDT, CDR2 YYEEEE. Trimming left V 0 bases short and J 0 bases short, with 6 bases between. CDR3 sequence reads: CASSLAGANTGELFF. The DNA for the CDR3 is TGTGCCAGCAGCTTGGCGGGAGCGAACACCGGGGAGCTGTTTTTT.

This chain joins TRBV10-2 and TRBJ2-5; no clear D. CDR1 and CDR2 (germline): WSHSY, SAAADI. The CDR3 has 12 amino acids. V lost 1 base, J lost 2 bases, and 2 bases lay in between. In DNA, the CDR3 is TGCGCCAGCAGTGAGTTTCAAGAGACCCAGTACTTC. It codes for CASSEFQETQYF.

This chain links TRBV18 with TRBJ2-5; D gene unclear. This CDR3 has 14 residues. Germline lookup yields CDR1 KGHSH and CDR2 LQKENI. V shed 3 bases and J shed 0 bases, with 8 bases lying between them. CDR3 nucleotide sequence: TGTGCCAGCTCACCGAGTAGGAACCAAGAGACCCAGTACTTC. Amino acid sequence: CASSPSRNQETQYF.

The sample holds one count of this clone. The J gene is TRBJ2-7, the V gene TRBV5-1; TRBD2 is a possible D gene (5 bases). Between the trimmed V and J ends, which lost 0 bases and 7 bases, there was a span of 17 bases. In germline, CDR1 is SGHRS, CDR2 YFSETQ. CDR3 length: 15 residues. DNA of the CDR3: TGCGCCAGCAGCTTGGAGAGCGGAGTAGGGTATGAGCAGTACTTC. Its protein product is CASSLESGVGYEQYF. The full variable domain, with the rest looked up from reference TRBV5-1 and TRBJ2-7, is KAGVTQTPRYLIKTRGQQVTLSCSPISGHRSVSWYQQTPGQGLQFLFEYFSETQRNKGNFPGRFSGRQFSNSRSEMNVSTLELGDSALYLCASSLESGVGYEQYFGPGTRLTVT.